Following are 30 T cell receptor beta chains from one sample sequenced in a study of blood T cell repertoires in COVID-19 (dated by TCRdb to 2018 to 2020). The library was built by means of the immunoSEQ multiplex PCR assay. TCRdb limited this immuneACCESS table to in-frame rearrangements with V and J called. A share of clones is missing; checked studies link under half to unresolved V genes, and the rest is unexplained. The sample contains about 84,000 clones, 83% of them found a single time. The ten biggest clones cover roughly 29% of the sample. The sequenced sample was peripheral blood. These receptors originate from a woman aged 80 or older with acute or convalescent COVID-19.

The chain uses TRBV6-5 and TRBJ2-3; 9 positions match TRBD2. The V gene's germline CDR1 is MNHEY and CDR2 SVGAGI. Trimming took 5 bases from V and 0 from J; bases not matched to a gene: 3. This CDR3 has 15 residues. CDR3 nucleotide sequence: TGTGCCAGCAGTAGACTAGCGGAGAGCACAGATACGCAGTATTTT. Translation gives CASSRLAESTDTQYF.

The V call is TRBV20-1, the J call TRBJ2-7; TRBD2 is a possible D gene (6 bases). Germline V CDR1 and CDR2: DFQATT, SNEGSKA (reference sequence). The CDR3 sequence is 11 residues long. Between the trimmed V and J ends, which lost 6 bases and 5 bases, there was a span of 11 bases. CDR3 sequence: CSAGTGDEQYF. The CDR3 bases are TGCAGTGCGGGAACGGGAGACGAGCAGTACTTC.

The gene calls are TRBV18 and TRBJ2-3; perhaps TRBD2 as D (5 bases). Trimming removed 3 bases at V and 1 base at J, with 23 bases between. This CDR3 is built from 19 residues. CDR1 and CDR2 from the germline V gene are KGHSH and LQKENI. CDR3 amino acids: CASSPRGGAPSKGTDTQYF. The DNA of the CDR3 is TGTGCCAGCTCACCGCGAGGAGGCGCCCCGTCCAAAGGCACAGATACGCAGTATTTT.

The chain joins TRBV6-5 to TRBJ2-1, with TRBD2 identical over 9 bases. CDR1 is MNHEY, CDR2 SVGAGI, per germline. The CDR3 has 14 residues. With V trimmed by 7 bases and J by 4 bases, 5 bases remained unmatched. The CDR3 here is CASTRTSVYNEQFF. DNA of the CDR3: TGTGCCAGCACCCGGACTAGCGTGTACAATGAGCAGTTCTTC.

The rearrangement uses TRBV28 and TRBJ1-2; D may be TRBD1 (5 bases). This CDR3 contains 15 residues. Germline assignment: CDR1 MDHEN and CDR2 SYDVKM. V was clipped by 5 bases and J by 8 bases, with 21 bases between them. The CDR3 sequence is CASSPPWGGKGGYTF. The CDR3 DNA reads as TGTGCCAGCAGTCCCCCCTGGGGGGGTAAGGGGGGCTACACCTTC.

This chain connects TRBV29-1 to TRBJ2-5, with TRBD1 matching 9 bases. V was clipped by 5 bases and J by 5 bases; unmatched bases: 3. Per germline, CDR1 SQVTM and CDR2 ANQGSEA. CDR3 length: 12 amino acids. CDR3 DNA: TGCAGCGTTTGGACAGGGGTGGAGACCCAGTACTTC. It specifies CSVWTGVETQYF.

The J gene is TRBJ2-5, the V gene TRBV5-8; D is possibly TRBD1 (6 bases). Per the germline V gene, CDR1 is SGHTS and CDR2 is YDEGEE. This CDR3 is built from 15 residues. V lost 4 bases, J lost 4 bases, and 17 bases lay in between. The CDR3 spells CASSAIGQGSETQYF. The CDR3 nucleotides are TGTGCCAGCAGCGCGATAGGTCAGGGGTCAGAGACCCAGTACTTC.

The rearrangement uses TRBV18 and TRBJ1-1; D call uncertain. CDR3 length equals 13 residues. V dropped 6 bases and J dropped 1 base, with 9 bases sitting between them. The germline V gene encodes CDR1 KGHSH and CDR2 LQKENI. The CDR3 loop is CASSATKNTEAFF. The CDR3 DNA follows: TGTGCCAGCTCGGCAACAAAGAACACTGAAGCTTTCTTT.

This chain's CDR3 is CAWKASGRSEQYF. The CDR3 DNA reads as TGTGCCTGGAAAGCTAGCGGGAGATCCGAGCAGTACTTC. The chain carries TRBV30 and TRBJ2-7, with 10 bases lining up with TRBD2. Unmatched junction bases numbered 6, after V lost 4 bases and J lost 6 bases. The CDR3 extends over 13 amino acids. Per germline, CDR1 GTSNPN and CDR2 SVGIG (reference sequence).

The chain has TRBV11-1 and TRBJ2-7; 14 bases are a match to TRBD2. CDR3 length: 16 residues. J gave up 4 bases and V 1 base, and 3 bases lay outside the gene matches. The germline V gene encodes CDR1 SGHAT and CDR2 FQDESV (reference sequence). The CDR3 spells CASSLGTSGRIYEQYF. The CDR3 DNA is TGTGCCAGCAGCTTAGGGACTAGCGGGAGGATATACGAGCAGTACTTC.

The count of this clone is one. This chain joins TRBV11-2 and TRBJ2-1, with a possible D match to TRBD1 (8 bases). Trimming cost V 4 bases and J 7 bases, with 14 bases left between them. From germline, CDR1 is SGHAT and CDR2 FQNNGV. This CDR3 region has 14 residues. CDR3 DNA sequence: TGTGCCAGCAGCTGGTCACAGGGGGGGAATGAGCAGTTCTTC. Protein sequence: CASSWSQGGNEQFF.

The CDR3 protein is CASSDRATYEQYF. The CDR3 DNA reads TGTGCCAGCAGTGACAGGGCGACCTACGAGCAGTACTTC. This chain links TRBV2 with TRBJ2-7; TRBD1 is a possible D gene (5 bases). The germline V and J ends were trimmed by 3 bases and 2 bases, with 8 bases remaining between them. Germline-derived CDR1 and CDR2 are SNHLY and FYNNEI. This CDR3 is 13 amino acids long.

The chain has TRBV12-5 and TRBJ2-7; D possibly corresponds to TRBD1 (5 bases). The CDR3 contains 12 residues. V was trimmed by 9 bases and J by 5 bases, leaving 14 bases between them. Germline V CDR1 and CDR2: LGHNT, FRNRAP. The CDR3 DNA reads as TGTGCTAGAATCGTGGGGCACGACGAGCAGTACTTC. Residues: CARIVGHDEQYF. The variable domain in full, with the rest retrieved from reference TRBV12-5 and TRBJ2-7, is DARVTQTPRHKVTEMGQEVTMRCQPILGHNTVFWYRQTMMQGLELLAYFRNRAPLDDSGMPKDRFSAEMPDATLATLKIQPSEPRDSAVYFCARIVGHDEQYFGPGTRLTVT.

This clone was counted a few times. The V and J genes are TRBV4-2 and TRBJ2-7, with a weak D call TRBD1 (5 bases). Germline CDR1 LGHNA, CDR2 YNFKEQ. Trimming took 4 bases from V and 0 from J, leaving 16 bases between them. The CDR3 contains 16 residues. In DNA, the CDR3 is TGTGCCAGCAGCCCGAAAGACAGCTCCGACTCCTACGAGCAGTACTTC. Translated, it gives CASSPKDSSDSYEQYF.

The chain couples TRBV5-8 to TRBJ2-1; 8 nucleotides align to TRBD2. With 0 bases clipped from V and 9 bases from J, the junction kept 2 bases outside the gene matches. Germline lookup yields CDR1 SGHTS and CDR2 YDEGEE. The CDR3 consists of 13 residues. The CDR3 sequence is CASSLALAVEQFF. In DNA form, the CDR3 reads TGTGCCAGCAGCTTGGCACTAGCGGTTGAGCAGTTCTTC. Full variable domain (missing parts from reference TRBV5-8 and TRBJ2-1): EAGVTQSPTHLIKTRGQQATLRCSPISGHTSVYWYQQALGLGLQFLLWYDEGEERNRGNFPPRFSGRQFPNYSSELNVNALELEDSALYLCASSLALAVEQFFGPGTRLTVL.

DNA for the CDR3: TGTGCCAGCAGCGTGTACAGGGGGCTGGGAGATACGCAGTATTTT. Amino acids: CASSVYRGLGDTQYF. The chain couples TRBV5-4 to TRBJ2-3; 9 nucleotides match TRBD1. The J segment lost 5 bases and the V segment lost 4 bases, leaving 8 bases of the junction unmatched. There are 15 residues in the CDR3. CDR1 and CDR2 from the germline V gene are SGHNT and YYREEE (reference sequence).

The chain employs TRBV7-9 and TRBJ2-7; no clear D gene. Germline CDR1 SEHNR, CDR2 FQNEAQ (reference sequence). CDR3 length equals 13 residues. Trimming stripped 5 bases from V and 5 bases from J, with 13 bases between. CDR3 in DNA: TGTGCCAGCAGCAACACGAACAGCAACGAGCAGTACTTC. This translates into CASSNTNSNEQYF. Full variable domain (outside the CDR3, taken from reference TRBV7-9 and TRBJ2-7): DTGVSQNPRHKITKRGQNVTFRCDPISEHNRLYWYRQTLGQGPEFLTYFQNEAQLEKSRLLSDRFSAERPKGSFSTLEIQRTEQGDSAMYLCASSNTNSNEQYFGPGTRLTVT.

This rearrangement joins TRBV13 to TRBJ2-7, with no clear D. The germline gives CDR1 PRHDT, CDR2 FYEKMQ (reference sequence). The CDR3 consists of 13 residues. Trimming took off 1 base at V and 3 bases at J, with 7 bases between the two ends. Here the CDR3 reads CASSLDPRYEQYF. In DNA form, the CDR3 reads TGTGCCAGCAGCTTAGATCCCCGCTACGAGCAGTACTTC.

The J gene is TRBJ2-7, the V gene TRBV18; no clear D gene. The germline gives CDR1 KGHSH, CDR2 LQKENI. The CDR3 is made up of 12 amino acids. Trimming removed 5 bases at V and 6 bases at J, with 11 bases between. As DNA, the CDR3 is TGTGCCAGCTCAGCCTTAGGCGGCGAGCAGTACTTC. Protein sequence: CASSALGGEQYF.

This clone was detected once. The chain uses TRBV2 and TRBJ2-3; D gene ambiguous. Trimming cost V 3 bases and J 0 bases, with 10 bases left between them. CDR3 length equals 15 residues. CDR1 is SNHLY and CDR2 is FYNNEI in the germline V gene. The CDR3 spells CASSDGRLSTDTQYF. The CDR3 bases are TGTGCCAGCAGTGACGGTAGATTAAGCACAGATACGCAGTATTTT. The variable domain in full, completed from reference TRBV2 and TRBJ2-3, reads EPEVTQTPSHQVTQMGQEVILRCVPISNHLYFYWYRQILGQKVEFLVSFYNNEISEKSEIFDDQFSVERPDGSNFTLKIRSTKLEDSAMYFCASSDGRLSTDTQYFGPGTRLTVL.

The chain combines TRBV5-4 with TRBJ2-7; D might be TRBD1 (5 bases). The germline V and J ends were trimmed by 3 bases and 3 bases, with 13 bases remaining between them. CDR3 length: 14 residues. In germline, CDR1 is SGHNT, CDR2 YYREEE (reference sequence). The CDR3 here is CASSSIGQDYEQYF. The CDR3 nucleotides are TGTGCCAGCAGCTCCATCGGACAAGACTACGAGCAGTACTTC.

This clone came up many times. The DNA of the CDR3 is TGTGCCAGCTCACCGATACAGGGGGGTAATTCACCCCTCCACTTT. Encoded protein: CASSPIQGGNSPLHF. The V call is TRBV18, the J call TRBJ1-6; 8 nucleotides align to TRBD1. Germline values: CDR1 KGHSH, CDR2 LQKENI. The CDR3 covers 15 residues. After removal of 3 bases from V and 6 bases from J, the junction contained 4 bases not matched to a gene. Full variable domain (remainder filled in from reference TRBV18 and TRBJ1-6): NAGVMQNPRHLVRRRGQEARLRCSPMKGHSHVYWYRQLPEEGLKFMVYLQKENIIDESGMPKERFSAEFPKEGPSILRIQQVVRGDSAAYFCASSPIQGGNSPLHFGNGTRLTVT.

V usage is TRBV18 and J usage is TRBJ1-2; D is possibly TRBD1 (6 bases). Between the trimmed V and J ends, which lost 3 bases and 6 bases, there was a span of 11 bases. The CDR3 sequence is 13 residues long. In germline, CDR1 is KGHSH, CDR2 LQKENI. CDR3 protein: CASSPQTGDGYTF. The CDR3 region has the DNA TGTGCCAGCTCACCCCAGACAGGAGATGGCTACACCTTC.

V is TRBV6-5 and J is TRBJ1-6, with 7 bases matching TRBD1. CDR1 is MNHEY and CDR2 is SVGAGI in the germline V gene. The CDR3 extends over 15 amino acids. V trimming: 2 bases; J trimming: 9 bases; junction bases outside the gene matches: 7. The CDR3, as DNA: TGTGCCAGCAGTTACGGGAGCCAGGGGGGTTCACCCCTCCACTTT. Encoded protein: CASSYGSQGGSPLHF.

The chain employs TRBV10-2 and TRBJ2-7; 9 positions agree with TRBD2. In germline, CDR1 is WSHSY, CDR2 SAAADI. CDR3 length: 15 residues. V trimming: 5 bases; J trimming: 5 bases; junction bases outside the gene matches: 10. The CDR3 nucleotides are TGCGCCAGCAGTCCGCTCGGACTAGCGAACAACGAGCAGTACTTC. This gives the protein CASSPLGLANNEQYF.

The chain uses TRBV19 and TRBJ1-2; tentative D call: TRBD1 (6 bases). CDR3 length: 13 amino acids. CDR1 LNHDA and CDR2 SQIVND come from the germline V gene (reference sequence). Trimming left V 8 bases short and J 9 bases short, with 19 bases between. The CDR3 sequence is CASSRGTQESYTF. Here the CDR3 DNA reads TGTGCCAGTTCGAGGGGGACCCAAGAGAGCTACACCTTC.

The rearrangement links TRBV29-1 to TRBJ2-5; perhaps TRBD1 as D (5 bases). There are 13 residues in the CDR3. The germline V gene encodes CDR1 SQVTM and CDR2 ANQGSEA. V lost 7 bases and J lost 2, with 14 bases in between. The CDR3 loop is CSGNRSPQETQYF. CDR3 sequence (DNA): TGCAGCGGAAACAGGAGCCCTCAAGAGACCCAGTACTTC.

V is TRBV19 and J is TRBJ2-6; 8 nucleotides agree with TRBD1. The CDR3 loop spans 19 amino acids. Germline CDR1 reads LNHDA; CDR2 reads SQIVND (reference sequence). The ends lost 5 bases at V and 0 bases at J; junction bases unmatched: 12. Here the CDR3 reads CASSPRQGSSSSGANVLTF. As DNA, the CDR3 is TGTGCCAGTAGTCCCCGACAGGGGTCCTCCTCCTCTGGGGCCAACGTCCTGACTTTC.

The gene calls are TRBV7-2 and TRBJ1-5, with D possibly being TRBD1 (5 bases). The germline V gene encodes CDR1 SGHTA and CDR2 FQGNSA. The CDR3 consists of 13 residues. V lost 2 bases and J lost 6, with 8 bases in between. The CDR3 protein is CASSLQGFQPQHF. CDR3 nucleotides: TGTGCCAGCAGCTTACAGGGTTTTCAGCCCCAGCATTTT.

V gene TRBV5-1 combines with J gene TRBJ2-7; 11 bases match TRBD2. V dropped 4 bases and J dropped 2; count of bases not matched to a gene: 5. Germline lookup yields CDR1 SGHRS and CDR2 YFSETQ. This CDR3 is built from 15 residues. In DNA form, the CDR3 reads TGCGCCAGCAGCCCGGGGACTAGCGGAACCTACGAGCAGTACTTC. Translation gives CASSPGTSGTYEQYF.